The sequence of this T cell receptor (beta chain) was determined in a study of Graves' ophthalmopathy and Graves' hyperthyroidism. Orbital computed tomography, together with clinical symptoms, serum thyroxine, TRAb and thyroid ultrasound, was used for diagnosis. Study-level findings and limits: In blood appeared most of the expanded thyroid clonotypes whose frequency exceeded 0.001.

Amplification from RNA transcripts yielded the TCR beta CDR3 regions. RT-PCR in the first round used HTBI primers; a second-round multiplex PCR followed. In TCRdb, the multiplex PCR reads were re-called with MiXCR into one record per CDR3 protein. The sample includes some 390,000 distinct CDR3 sequences, around 19% of them seen just once. V dropped 4 bases and J dropped 2 bases, with 17 bases sitting between them. This CDR3 contains 16 residues. Germline V gene data show CDR1 as SGHAT and CDR2 as FQDESV (reference sequence). This clonotype was recorded many times. Its specificity is unknown. Sequencing was carried out using peripheral blood. The chain couples TRBV11-1 to TRBJ1-2; TRBD1 is a possible D gene (6 bases). This TCR derives from a young woman with Graves' ophthalmopathy. The CDR3 DNA sequence: TGTGCCAGCAGCTCAGCGGGGGCCAGGGAAAACTATGGCTACACCTTC. It yields the protein CASSSAGARENYGYTF.